Following are 25 T cell receptor beta chains from one sample sequenced in a study of cytomegalovirus exposure and HLA in healthy donors. PCR employed 60 Vbeta and 13 Jbeta primers. TCRdb's copy holds only in-frame clones and misses some; the assay was immunoSEQ multiplex PCR. The data contain about 190,000 clones, 60% to 85% of them singletons. The source material was PBMCs. The receptors shown here come from a young woman in good health and CMV-seronegative.

This rearrangement joins TRBV5-1 to TRBJ2-1, with a possible D match to TRBD1 (6 bases). Germline V gives CDR1 SGHRS, CDR2 YFSETQ. The CDR3 has 15 residues. Trimming left V 4 bases short and J 10 bases short, with 21 bases between. The CDR3 DNA reads as TGCGCCAGCAGCAGGGACAATGGCGATGTTCAGGAGCAGTTCTTC. It is translated as CASSRDNGDVQEQFF.

J is TRBJ2-7 and V is TRBV27, with 9 bases identical to TRBD1. After removal of 8 bases from V and 5 bases from J, the junction contained 10 bases not matched to a gene. The CDR3 runs 14 residues. Germline V gene data show CDR1 as MNHEY and CDR2 as SMNVEV (reference sequence). CDR3 sequence (DNA): TGTGCCAGCGGTCCACAGGGGGCAGTTCACGAGCAGTACTTC. Translating it yields CASGPQGAVHEQYF.

The chain links TRBV28 to TRBJ2-5; D gene uncertain. There are 11 residues in the CDR3. Germline-derived CDR1 and CDR2 are MDHEN and SYDVKM. V lost 2 bases to trimming and J lost 5 bases, with 3 bases between them. In DNA form, the CDR3 reads TGTGCCAGCAGTTTACTGGAGACCCAGTACTTC. The encoded protein is CASSLLETQYF.

The chain is built from TRBV28 and TRBJ1-1; D is ambiguous. The CDR3 runs to 11 residues. The germline V gene has CDR1 MDHEN and CDR2 SYDVKM. Trimming took off 8 bases at V and 7 bases at J, with 11 bases between the two ends. The CDR3 spells CASLGSREAFF. DNA of the CDR3: TGTGCCAGCCTAGGGAGCCGTGAAGCTTTCTTT.

This sequence joins TRBV18 and TRBJ2-7, with 13 nucleotides matching TRBD2. CDR3 length equals 15 residues. Germline V gives CDR1 KGHSH, CDR2 LQKENI. After removal of 6 bases from V and 0 bases from J, the junction contained 2 bases not matched to a gene. The CDR3 DNA follows: TGTGCCAGCTCTCGGACTAGCGGGAGCTCCTACGAGCAGTACTTC. This codes for CASSRTSGSSYEQYF.

This clone showed up just a few times. The V and J genes are TRBV6-6 and TRBJ1-4, with a possible D match to TRBD1 (5 bases). CDR1 is MNHNY and CDR2 is SVGAGI in the germline V gene (reference sequence). CDR3 length: 12 residues. The ends were cut back, 2 bases at V and 7 bases at J, with 5 bases in the middle. CDR3 DNA: TGTGCCAGCAGTTACGGGGCTGAAAAACTGTTTTTT. Its protein is CASSYGAEKLFF.

The chain has TRBV9 and TRBJ1-2; TRBD1 aligns across 8 bases. The CDR3 loop spans 16 amino acids. The V gene's germline CDR1 is SGDLS and CDR2 YYNGEE. The junction had 13 bases not matched to a gene; V was cut back by 2 bases and J by 7 bases. CDR3 DNA: TGTGCCAGCAGCGTGAACTACAGGGGGAGTATCGGTGGCTACACCTTC. Translation gives CASSVNYRGSIGGYTF. The full variable domain, rest sourced from reference TRBV9 and TRBJ1-2, is DSGVTQTPKHLITATGQRVTLRCSPRSGDLSVYWYQQSLDQGLQFLIQYYNGEERAKGNILERFSAQQFPDLHSELNLSSLELGDSALYFCASSVNYRGSIGGYTFGSGTRLTVV.

This clone has more than one count but fewer than ten. The V gene is TRBV5-1, the J gene TRBJ2-3, with 11 bases lining up with TRBD1. Germline values: CDR1 SGHRS, CDR2 YFSETQ. V was clipped by 2 bases and J by 5 bases; unmatched bases: 7. The CDR3 consists of 16 residues. The CDR3 is CASSLPRTGGKDTQYF. The CDR3 DNA follows: TGCGCCAGCAGCTTACCCCGGACAGGGGGCAAAGATACGCAGTATTTT.

In its sample, this clone was seen a few times. The rearrangement joins TRBV6-6 to TRBJ1-6, with D unclear. The CDR3 spans 12 residues. V lost 5 bases and J 7 bases, leaving 6 bases between the germline ends. Germline V lookup: CDR1 MNHNY, CDR2 SVGAGI (reference sequence). CDR3 in amino acids: CASSPGNSPLHF. As DNA, the CDR3 is TGTGCCAGCAGTCCCGGGAATTCACCCCTCCACTTT.

This clone was observed a single time. The chain combines TRBV10-3 with TRBJ1-2; D may be TRBD1 (5 bases). Trimming took off 10 bases at V and 0 bases at J, with 18 bases between the two ends. Germline lookup yields CDR1 ENHRY and CDR2 SYGVKD. This CDR3 has 15 residues. CDR3 bases: TGTGCCAACTCCACATCACAGGAAACTAACTATGGCTACACCTTC. Protein sequence: CANSTSQETNYGYTF.

This clone was seen only once. The V gene is TRBV15, the J gene TRBJ2-1, with 11 bases identical to TRBD1. Germline assignment: CDR1 LNHNV and CDR2 YYDKDF (reference sequence). This CDR3 region has 15 residues. The V segment lost 3 bases and the J segment 8 bases; nucleotides outside the gene matches: 6. CDR3 protein: CATSSRTGGVDEQFF. The CDR3 DNA reads TGTGCCACCAGCAGTCGGACAGGGGGCGTAGATGAGCAGTTCTTC.

The chain carries TRBV6-5 and TRBJ1-1; 9 bases line up with TRBD1. This CDR3 is 15 amino acids long. Germline CDR1 and CDR2: MNHEY and SVGAGI. After removal of 1 base from V and 5 bases from J, the junction contained 5 bases not matched to a gene. The DNA for the CDR3 is TGTGCCAGCAGTTACTTCCGACAGGGGGGGACTGAAGCTTTCTTT. The encoded protein is CASSYFRQGGTEAFF.

The CDR3 region has the DNA TGTGCCAGCAGCCAAGATCAGTCCTCGGGTGCGGAAAAACTGTTTTTT. Its translation is CASSQDQSSGAEKLFF. The chain has TRBV4-2 and TRBJ1-4; D remains ambiguous. V lost 0 bases and J 8 bases, leaving 16 bases between the germline ends. The CDR3 consists of 16 residues. CDR1 and CDR2 from the germline V gene are LGHNA and YNFKEQ.

The V and J genes are TRBV4-1 and TRBJ1-4, with no clear D. CDR1 is MGHRA, CDR2 YSYEKL, per germline. With 0 bases removed from V and 0 bases from J, the gap between germline ends came to 8 bases. This CDR3 is 16 amino acids long. DNA for the CDR3: TGCGCCAGCAGCCAAGATCCGTTCGCAACTAATGAAAAACTGTTTTTT. Translating gives CASSQDPFATNEKLFF.

This clone turned up a few times. The V gene is TRBV27, the J gene TRBJ1-4; D might be TRBD1 (6 bases). The V and J ends lost 5 bases and 7 bases respectively, with 17 bases between them. Germline assignment: CDR1 MNHEY and CDR2 SMNVEV (reference sequence). The CDR3 length is 15 residues. CDR3 loop: CASSGQRGRREKLFF. The CDR3 coding sequence is TGTGCCAGCAGTGGTCAGCGGGGGCGCCGTGAAAAACTGTTTTTT.

The gene calls are TRBV27 and TRBJ2-7, with TRBD1 as a possible D gene (5 bases). The CDR3 contains 13 residues. The V end lost 4 bases, the J end lost 3 bases, and 10 bases lay between the germline ends. Looked up from germline, CDR1 is MNHEY and CDR2 is SMNVEV (reference sequence). CDR3 in amino acids: CASSSKDNYEQYF. The DNA for the CDR3 is TGTGCCAGCAGTTCAAAGGACAACTACGAGCAGTACTTC.

The chain joins TRBV28 to TRBJ2-5; 7 nucleotides line up with TRBD1. The germline V gene encodes CDR1 MDHEN and CDR2 SYDVKM. J lost 1 base, V lost 3 bases, and 5 bases had no gene match. The CDR3 runs to 15 residues. DNA for the CDR3: TGTGCCAGCAGTTTTCTGGACAGGAGCCAAGAGACCCAGTACTTC. This sequence encodes CASSFLDRSQETQYF.

The chain joins TRBV11-2 to TRBJ2-3; D not resolved. Germline V gene data show CDR1 as SGHAT and CDR2 as FQNNGV. The CDR3 has 12 residues. Trimming removed 2 bases from V and 3 bases from J, with 3 bases in between. CDR3 loop: CASSLQTDTQYF. The CDR3 nucleotides read TGTGCCAGCAGCTTACAGACAGATACGCAGTATTTT. The full variable domain, rest sourced from reference TRBV11-2 and TRBJ2-3, is EAGVAQSPRYKIIEKRQSVAFWCNPISGHATLYWYQQILGQGPKLLIQFQNNGVVDDSQLPKDRFSAERLKGVDSTLKIQPAKLEDSAVYLCASSLQTDTQYFGPGTRLTVL.

As DNA, the CDR3 is TGCGCCAGCAGCTTGGATCAGGTTGGGTTTGGCTACACCTTC. Translation gives CASSLDQVGFGYTF. This chain links TRBV5-1 with TRBJ1-2; no firm D call. This CDR3 has 14 amino acids. Germline CDR1 and CDR2: SGHRS and YFSETQ. V lost 0 bases to trimming and J lost 7 bases, with 13 bases between them.

The chain uses TRBV6-4 and TRBJ2-1; possibly TRBD2 for D (6 bases). In germline, CDR1 is MRHNA, CDR2 SNTAGT. Trimming shortened V by 6 bases and J by 6 bases, and 18 bases separated the two germline ends. The CDR3 consists of 15 residues. The CDR3 DNA reads TGTGCCAGCAGAGAAAATAGCGGTTCGCCCAATGAGCAGTTCTTC. Its translation: CASRENSGSPNEQFF.

The rearrangement joins TRBV14 to TRBJ2-1; tentatively, D is TRBD1 (6 bases). Trimming cost V 2 bases and J 2 bases, with 13 bases left between them. Germline values: CDR1 SGHDN, CDR2 FVKESK. CDR3 length: 16 residues. As DNA, the CDR3 is TGTGCCAGCAGCCAATATCAGGACAGCACCTACAATGAGCAGTTCTTC. Amino acids: CASSQYQDSTYNEQFF.

The V call is TRBV27, the J call TRBJ2-5, with TRBD2 identical over 16 bases. The CDR3 runs 16 residues. Losses at the gene ends were 5 bases for V and 3 bases for J; bases not matched to a gene: 3. Germline CDR1 reads MNHEY; CDR2 reads SMNVEV (reference sequence). The CDR3: CASSPGTSGGEETQYF. CDR3 sequence (DNA): TGTGCCAGCAGTCCGGGGACTAGCGGGGGGGAAGAGACCCAGTACTTC.

The chain joins TRBV18 to TRBJ2-1; 13 bases fit TRBD2. The V gene's germline CDR1 is KGHSH and CDR2 LQKENI. The length of the CDR3 is 16 residues. Trimming took 2 bases from V and 5 from J; bases not matched to a gene: 3. DNA for the CDR3: TGTGCCAGCTCACCAGGGACTAGCGGGGCAGACAATGAGCAGTTCTTC. This gives the protein CASSPGTSGADNEQFF.

This clone was counted a few times. The V call is TRBV2, the J call TRBJ2-4; D ambiguous. V was clipped by 3 bases and J by 0 bases, with 12 bases between them. Germline CDR1 is SNHLY and CDR2 is FYNNEI. This CDR3 has 16 amino acids. The CDR3 sequence is CASSEIGRLAKNIQYF. The CDR3 coding sequence is TGTGCCAGCAGTGAGATCGGTAGACTAGCCAAAAACATTCAGTACTTC.

The chain links TRBV19 to TRBJ1-1; possibly TRBD1 for D (6 bases). CDR1 and CDR2 (germline): LNHDA, SQIVND (reference sequence). Trimming removed 7 bases at V and 2 bases at J, with 17 bases between. The length of the CDR3 is 15 residues. CDR3 loop: CASTPFGQPNTEAFF. CDR3 sequence (DNA): TGTGCCAGTACCCCTTTCGGACAGCCAAACACTGAAGCTTTCTTT.